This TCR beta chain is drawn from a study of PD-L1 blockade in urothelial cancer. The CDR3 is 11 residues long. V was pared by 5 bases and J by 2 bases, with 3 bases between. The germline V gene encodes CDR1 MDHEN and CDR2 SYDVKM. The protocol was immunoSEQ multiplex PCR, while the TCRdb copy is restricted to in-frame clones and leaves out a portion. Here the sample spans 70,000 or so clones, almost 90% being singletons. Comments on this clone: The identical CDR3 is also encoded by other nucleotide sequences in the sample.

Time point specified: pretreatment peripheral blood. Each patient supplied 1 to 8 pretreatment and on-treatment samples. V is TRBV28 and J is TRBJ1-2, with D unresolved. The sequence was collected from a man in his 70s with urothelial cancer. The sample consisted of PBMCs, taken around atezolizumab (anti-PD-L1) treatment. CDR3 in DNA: TGTGCCAGCAGTCTCAACTATGGCTACACCTTC. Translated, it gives CASSLNYGYTF.